The entry below gives a single T cell receptor beta chain sequence along with its context. Antigen: not known. Germline V gene data show CDR1 as ENHRY and CDR2 as SYGVKD. The CDR3 contains 15 residues. V dropped 3 bases and J dropped 6 bases, with 17 bases sitting between them. The data belong to a study of shared clonotypes between healthy human individuals. Study conclusions and caveats: Four donors shared 4.5% to 6.5% of their naive CD4 clonotypes. Relative to memory subsets, naive subsets generally showed larger estimated richness.

The assay was immunoSEQ multiplex PCR, and TCRdb's table has in-frame clones only and misses some. Here the sample spans roughly 1 million clones, roughly 74% being singletons. The material sequenced was memory CD4+ T cells from PBMCs. The subset is: CD45RA-negative fraction. This chain links TRBV10-3 with TRBJ1-2, with D perhaps matching TRBD1 (6 bases). This receptor was identified in a man aged 18 to 29 in good health. Some clones in this sample may be carry-over from other donors' samples. CDR3 DNA: TGTGCCATCAGTGAATTGGGGCAGGGGATGGATGGCTACACCTTC. Its protein is CAISELGQGMDGYTF.